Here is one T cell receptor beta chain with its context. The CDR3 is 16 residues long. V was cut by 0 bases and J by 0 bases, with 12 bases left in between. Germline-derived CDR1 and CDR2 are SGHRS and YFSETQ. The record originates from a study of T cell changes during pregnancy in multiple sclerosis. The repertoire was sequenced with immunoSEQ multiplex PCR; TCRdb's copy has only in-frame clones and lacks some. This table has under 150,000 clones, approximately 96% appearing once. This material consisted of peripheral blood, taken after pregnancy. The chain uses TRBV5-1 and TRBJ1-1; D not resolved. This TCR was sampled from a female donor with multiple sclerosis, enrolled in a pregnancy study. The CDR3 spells CASSLDGLGMNTEAFF. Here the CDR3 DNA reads TGCGCCAGCAGCTTGGATGGGCTGGGTATGAACACTGAAGCTTTCTTT.